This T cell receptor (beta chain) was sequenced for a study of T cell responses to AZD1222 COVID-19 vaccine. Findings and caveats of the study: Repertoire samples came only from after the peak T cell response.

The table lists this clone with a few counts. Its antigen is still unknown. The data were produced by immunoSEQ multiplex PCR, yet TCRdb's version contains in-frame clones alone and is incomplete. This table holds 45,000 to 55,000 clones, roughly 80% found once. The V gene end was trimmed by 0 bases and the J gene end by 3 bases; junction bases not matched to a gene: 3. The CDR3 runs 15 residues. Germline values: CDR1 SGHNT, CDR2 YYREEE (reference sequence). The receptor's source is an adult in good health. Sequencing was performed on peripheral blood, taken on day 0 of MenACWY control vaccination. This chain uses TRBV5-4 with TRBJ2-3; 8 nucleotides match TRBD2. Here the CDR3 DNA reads TGTGCCAGCAGCTTGGCCAGCGGGGGTACAGATACGCAGTATTTT. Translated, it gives CASSLASGGTDTQYF. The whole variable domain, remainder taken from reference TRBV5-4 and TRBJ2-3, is ETGVTQSPTHLIKTRGQQVTLRCSSQSGHNTVSWYQQALGQGPQFIFQYYREEENGRGNFPPRFSGLQFPNYSSELNVNALELDDSALYLCASSLASGGTDTQYFGPGTRLTVL.